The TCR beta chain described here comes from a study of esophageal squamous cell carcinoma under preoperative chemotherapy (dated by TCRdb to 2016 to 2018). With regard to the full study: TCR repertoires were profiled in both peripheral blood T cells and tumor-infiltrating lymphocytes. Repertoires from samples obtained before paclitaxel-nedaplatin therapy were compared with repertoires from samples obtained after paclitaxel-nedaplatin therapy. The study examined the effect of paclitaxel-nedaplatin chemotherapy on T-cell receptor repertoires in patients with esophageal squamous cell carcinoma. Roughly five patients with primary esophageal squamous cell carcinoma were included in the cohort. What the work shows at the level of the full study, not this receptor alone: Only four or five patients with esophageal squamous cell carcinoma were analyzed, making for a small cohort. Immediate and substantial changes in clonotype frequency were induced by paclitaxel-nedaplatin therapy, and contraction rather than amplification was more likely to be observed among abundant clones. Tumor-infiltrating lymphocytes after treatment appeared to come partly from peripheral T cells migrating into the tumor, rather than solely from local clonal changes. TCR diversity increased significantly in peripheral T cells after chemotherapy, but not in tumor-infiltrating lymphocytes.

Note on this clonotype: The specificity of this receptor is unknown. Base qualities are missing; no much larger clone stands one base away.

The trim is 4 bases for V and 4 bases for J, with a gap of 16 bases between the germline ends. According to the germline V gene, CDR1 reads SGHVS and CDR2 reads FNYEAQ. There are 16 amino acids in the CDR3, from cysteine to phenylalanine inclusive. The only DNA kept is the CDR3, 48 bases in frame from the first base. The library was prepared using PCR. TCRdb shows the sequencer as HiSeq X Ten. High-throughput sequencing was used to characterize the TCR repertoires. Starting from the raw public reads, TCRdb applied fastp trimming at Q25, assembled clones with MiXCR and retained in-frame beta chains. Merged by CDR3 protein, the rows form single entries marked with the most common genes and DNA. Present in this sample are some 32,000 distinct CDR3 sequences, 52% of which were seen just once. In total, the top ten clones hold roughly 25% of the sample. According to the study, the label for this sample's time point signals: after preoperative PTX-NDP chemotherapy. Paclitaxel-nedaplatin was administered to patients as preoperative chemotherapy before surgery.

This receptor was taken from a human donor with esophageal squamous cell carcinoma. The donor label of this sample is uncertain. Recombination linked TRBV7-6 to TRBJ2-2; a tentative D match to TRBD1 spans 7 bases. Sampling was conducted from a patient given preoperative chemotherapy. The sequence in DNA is TGTGCCAGCAGCTCGGGGGCGGGACAGTCCACCGGGGAGCTGTTTTTT. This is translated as CASSSGAGQSTGELFF. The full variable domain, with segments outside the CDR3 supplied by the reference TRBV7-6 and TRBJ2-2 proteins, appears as GAGVSQSPRYKVTKRGQDVALRCDPISGHVSLYWYRQALGQGPEFLTYFNYEAQQDKSGLPNDRFSAERPEGSISTLTIQRTEQRDSAMYRCASSSGAGQSTGELFFGEGSRLTVL.